Following are 22 T cell receptor beta chains from one sample sequenced in a study of shared clonotypes between healthy human individuals (TCRdb year 2020). The receptor library was made with the immunoSEQ multiplex PCR assay. TCRdb re-hosts the immuneACCESS table, in-frame sequences only. Its copies lack some clones; in the studies checked, an unresolved V gene accounts for under half of them, and the cause for the rest is not known. For this sample the table gives some 490,000 clones, of which about 78% were detected only once. Of the sample, approximately 12% falls within the top ten clones. Sequencing was carried out using PBMCs. Source of these receptors: a middle-aged woman in good health. Some clones in this sample may be carry-over from other donors' samples.

This clone turned up a few times. This may be a read error, as it is one base from a much larger clone. This chain uses TRBV5-8 with TRBJ2-7, with D perhaps assigned TRBD1 or TRBD2 (5 bases each). CDR3 length: 15 residues. CDR1 SGHTS and CDR2 YDEGEE come from the germline V gene. Trimming took off 4 bases at V and 7 bases at J, with 21 bases between the two ends. CDR3 in amino acids: CASSTRDGEGREQYF. In DNA form, the CDR3 reads TGTGCCAGCAGCACCCGGGACGGGGAAGGGCGGGAGCAGTACTTC.

This sequence joins TRBV7-9 and TRBJ1-6; D is unresolved. V dropped 5 bases and J dropped 6 bases, with 11 bases sitting between them. The CDR3 consists of 14 residues. Germline CDR1 and CDR2: SEHNR and FQNEAQ (reference sequence). This CDR3 reads CASSLSLSNSPLHF. The CDR3 nucleotides read TGTGCCAGCAGCCTCAGCCTTAGTAATTCACCCCTCCACTTT.

This clone was counted a single time. This may stem from a read error, because a much larger clone lies one nucleotide away. The chain is built from TRBV7-9 and TRBJ2-3; no clear D. V lost 5 bases and J 0 bases, leaving 3 bases between the germline ends. The CDR3 extends over 12 amino acids. In germline, CDR1 is SEHNR, CDR2 FQNEAQ (reference sequence). The CDR3 is CASSPSTDTQYF. DNA of the CDR3: TGTGCCAGCAGCCCCAGCACAGATACGCAGTATTTT.

The chain employs TRBV6-4 and TRBJ2-2; 8 nucleotides agree with TRBD2. The CDR3 is 15 residues long. CDR1 MRHNA and CDR2 SNTAGT come from the germline V gene. J was trimmed by 1 base and V by 5 bases; bases with no gene match: 3. CDR3 region: CASSPGGENTGELFF. CDR3 DNA sequence: TGTGCCAGCAGTCCGGGGGGGGAGAACACCGGGGAGCTGTTTTTT.

V usage is TRBV7-8 and J usage is TRBJ2-1; the match to TRBD1 covers 8 bases. The CDR3 length is 18 residues. With 0 bases clipped from V and 7 bases from J, the junction kept 14 bases outside the gene matches. Germline V lookup: CDR1 SGHVS, CDR2 FQNEAQ. CDR3 DNA sequence: TGTGCCAGCAGCTTAGCTCTTAGGTTCAGGGGGCCGGGAAATGAGCAGTTCTTC. Translation: CASSLALRFRGPGNEQFF.

To note about this clone: With a much larger clone just one base away, this may be a read error. Because it lacks the conserved phenylalanine or tryptophan at the end, this CDR3 is likely a read error. Because the CDR3's place on the DNA is in doubt, the DNA is left out and the CDR3 is given as listed by TCRdb. The chain couples TRBV1 to TRBJ2-7. TRBV1 is termed a pseudogene. The CDR3 length is 13 residues, termini included. CDR3 in amino acids: CASSPGAAYEQYL.

The chain links TRBV29-1 to TRBJ2-3, with D unclear. Trimming took 0 bases from V and 1 from J, leaving 5 bases between them. Germline V gene data show CDR1 as SQVTM and CDR2 as ANQGSEA. The CDR3 spans 13 residues. CDR3 sequence (DNA): TGCAGCGTTGAAGATACTCGCACAGATACGCAGTATTTT. Encoded protein: CSVEDTRTDTQYF.

In this sample, this clone turned up a few times. The chain joins TRBV7-2 to TRBJ2-1; maybe TRBD1 (5 bases). V was cut by 5 bases and J by 9 bases, with 11 bases left in between. Germline assignment: CDR1 SGHTA and CDR2 FQGNSA. The CDR3 runs 12 residues. This CDR3 is CASSRPQGEQFF. In nucleotides, the CDR3 is TGTGCCAGCAGCCGACCCCAGGGTGAGCAGTTCTTC.

The J gene is TRBJ1-2, the V gene TRBV29-1; perhaps TRBD1 as D (6 bases). Germline lookup yields CDR1 SQVTM and CDR2 ANQGSEA. V lost 2 bases and J lost 4, with 11 bases in between. CDR3 size: 13 residues. The CDR3 is CSVEYAGVYGYTF. CDR3 DNA sequence: TGCAGCGTTGAATACGCAGGGGTCTATGGCTACACCTTC.

This chain connects TRBV5-1 to TRBJ2-3; TRBD2 matches at 13 bases. V trimming: 4 bases; J trimming: 1 base; junction bases outside the gene matches: 3. There are 16 residues in the CDR3. CDR1 is SGHRS, CDR2 YFSETQ, per germline. DNA for the CDR3: TGCGCCAGCAGCGTCGGACTAGCGGGGGGCACAGATACGCAGTATTTT. Residues: CASSVGLAGGTDTQYF.

This chain uses TRBV7-2 with TRBJ2-5, with 7 positions matching TRBD1. The CDR3 spans 15 residues. From germline, CDR1 is SGHTA and CDR2 FQGNSA. Losses at the gene ends were 5 bases for V and 5 bases for J; bases not matched to a gene: 11. CDR3 sequence: CASSPHGQASETQYF. The CDR3 DNA reads as TGTGCCAGCAGCCCCCACGGACAGGCAAGCGAGACCCAGTACTTC.

Only one count was recorded for this clone. The rearrangement links TRBV5-1 to TRBJ1-1; D perhaps matches TRBD1 (6 bases). CDR1 is SGHRS, CDR2 YFSETQ, per germline. V lost 3 bases and J 0 bases, leaving 9 bases between the germline ends. The CDR3 contains 14 residues. CDR3 sequence (DNA): TGCGCCAGCAGCTCCCAGGGGTTGAACACTGAAGCTTTCTTT. Translated: CASSSQGLNTEAFF.

At least ten counts were recorded for this clone. V gene TRBV7-3 combines with J gene TRBJ2-5; the match to TRBD2 covers 9 bases. The germline V gene encodes CDR1 SGHTA and CDR2 FQGTGA. This CDR3 is built from 14 residues. Losses at the gene ends were 5 bases for V and 4 bases for J; bases not matched to a gene: 5. CDR3 DNA: TGTGCCAGCAGCCCAGTAGCGGGAGTAGAGACCCAGTACTTC. Residues: CASSPVAGVETQYF.

The rearrangement uses TRBV29-1 and TRBJ2-1, with 8 positions matching TRBD2. CDR3 length equals 15 residues. Trimming at V came to 4 bases and at J to 5 bases, leaving 10 bases not matched to a gene. Per germline, CDR1 SQVTM and CDR2 ANQGSEA. The CDR3 coding sequence is TGCAGCGTTGCAAGCGGGAGACGGGTAAACAATGAGCAGTTCTTC. Translation: CSVASGRRVNNEQFF.

This clone was observed a few times. The rearrangement uses TRBV21-1 and TRBJ2-7. TRBV21-1 is labeled a pseudogene. This CDR3 is 13 amino acids long. This CDR3 is CASSTYPEYEQYF. CDR3 DNA sequence: TGTGCCAGCAGCACCTACCCAGAGTACGAGCAGTACTTC.

This chain uses TRBV12-5 with TRBJ1-4; unclear D gene. The V and J ends lost 2 bases and 8 bases respectively, with 18 bases between them. The CDR3 extends over 16 amino acids. Germline loops: CDR1 LGHNT, CDR2 FRNRAP. CDR3 nucleotide sequence: TGTGCTAGTGGTTTGTCCCTGGGTGCCCTCAGGGAAAAACTGTTTTTT. As protein: CASGLSLGALREKLFF.

The chain is built from TRBV5-8 and TRBJ1-1; no definite D call. The CDR3 is 13 residues long. Germline V lookup: CDR1 SGHTS, CDR2 YDEGEE. Deletions cut 2 bases from V and 4 bases from J, with 9 bases between. The DNA of the CDR3 is TGTGCCAGCAGCTTTGGTTGGGGCACTGAAGCTTTCTTT. Its protein is CASSFGWGTEAFF.

This clone was seen a few times. The germline gene is not matched at one end of the junction; a read error may be the cause. V and J are TRBV27 and TRBJ1-2, with 7 nucleotides matching TRBD1. The CDR3 spans 10 residues. Germline lookup yields CDR1 MNHEY and CDR2 SMNVEV (reference sequence). CDR3 nucleotide sequence: TGTGCCAGCAGTTCACGGACAGGCATCTTC. This translates into CASSSRTGIF.

The gene calls are TRBV7-2 and TRBJ2-3; 10 positions agree with TRBD2. This CDR3 contains 16 residues. The junction had 11 bases not matched to a gene; V was cut back by 5 bases and J by 6 bases. Germline CDR1 is SGHTA and CDR2 is FQGNSA. DNA of the CDR3: TGTGCCAGCAGCCAGGAAAGCGGGAGGGCCTGGGATACGCAGTATTTT. Amino acids: CASSQESGRAWDTQYF.

The gene calls are TRBV28 and TRBJ2-5, with a weak D call TRBD1 (6 bases). The end of the DNA is better explained by TRBJ2-7, so the J call may be wrong. The CDR3 runs 14 residues. Germline values: CDR1 MDHEN, CDR2 SYDVKM. As DNA, the CDR3 is TGTGCCAGCTGTAAAACAGGGATAACCTACGAGCAGTACTTC. Translated, it gives CASCKTGITYEQYF.

With respect to this clone: One end of the junction does not line up with germline, which may come from a read error. This sequence joins TRBV7-7 and TRBJ1-5; D is perhaps TRBD1 (6 bases). CDR1 is SSHAT, CDR2 FNYEAQ, per germline (reference sequence). The CDR3 sequence is 13 residues long. CDR3 sequence: CASSANRDQPQHF. As DNA, the CDR3 is TGTGCTAGCAGCGCCAACAGGGATCAGCCCCAGCATTTT.

The rearrangement links TRBV20-1 to TRBJ1-1; tentative D call: TRBD1 (5 bases). The CDR3 contains 11 residues. CDR1 and CDR2 from the germline V gene are DFQATT and SNEGSKA (reference sequence). This CDR3 is CRGDMNTEAFF. In nucleotides, the CDR3 is TGCAGAGGGGATATGAACACTGAAGCTTTCTTT.